The clone carrying this TCR beta chain came up once. Methods used by the authors: Amplification from reference gene primers served as the basis for estimated nucleated cell counts. Generated by immunoSEQ multiplex PCR, the TCRdb table keeps only in-frame clones and is missing some. That table supplies the V and J calls and clone size; D and trimming were determined from the DNA. The sample carries 150,000 or so clones, approximately 87% recorded once. The data were taken from a study of blood T cell repertoires in COVID-19. Study information: COVID-19 samples, acute and convalescent, were from the United States, Italy and Spain. T cells, B-cell-depleted T cells, or PBMCs supplied cDNA or gDNA.

Germline V CDR1 and CDR2: SEHNR, FQNEAQ (reference sequence). V shed 4 bases, J shed 9 bases, and the junction held 7 bases outside the gene matches. This CDR3 comprises 15 residues. J is TRBJ2-1 and V is TRBV7-9; 12 bases are a match to TRBD2. The source of this sequence is an older woman with acute or convalescent COVID-19. The sample taken for sequencing was peripheral blood. CDR3 in amino acids: CASSSGLAGLGEQFF. CDR3 nucleotides: TGTGCCAGCAGCTCGGGACTAGCGGGCCTGGGTGAGCAGTTCTTC. The variable domain in full, with the rest retrieved from reference TRBV7-9 and TRBJ2-1, is DTGVSQNPRHKITKRGQNVTFRCDPISEHNRLYWYRQTLGQGPEFLTYFQNEAQLEKSRLLSDRFSAERPKGSFSTLEIQRTEQGDSAMYLCASSSGLAGLGEQFFGPGTRLTVL.